Listed below are T cell receptor beta chains from one sample, sequenced in a study of cytomegalovirus exposure and HLA in healthy donors. Sequenced by immunoSEQ multiplex PCR; TCRdb stores in-frame clones only, minus some. The sample has some 160,000 clones, around 77% seen once. The sample was PBMCs. Receptor source: a man aged 55-75 years in good health and CMV-seronegative. The CDR3 runs from the conserved cysteine through the conserved F or W. D genes are given only for firm matches. Clone size, where shown, is once, few, many, or a class for clones that have expanded.

V: TRBV27; size: few; J: TRBJ1-1; D: NA; DNA: TGTGCCAGCAGTGCCGGTAGCGGATGGACTGAAGCTTTCTTT; CDR3: CASSAGSGWTEAFF
V: TRBV15; size: NA; J: TRBJ1-1; D: NA; DNA: TGTGCCACCAGCAGAGATTCGGGCACAGGCCTGGGGACTGAAGCTTTCTTT; CDR3: CATSRDSGTGLGTEAFF
V: TRBV19; size: NA; J: TRBJ2-1; D: TRBD1; DNA: TGTGCCAGTAGTATATCGGACAGGGGACACAATGAGCAGTTCTTC; CDR3: CASSISDRGHNEQFF
V: TRBV5-6; size: NA; J: TRBJ2-7; D: TRBD2; DNA: TGTGCCAGCAGCTTGGTGCTAGCGGGAGGGGGGGAGCAGTACTTC; CDR3: CASSLVLAGGGEQYF
V: TRBV19; size: NA; J: TRBJ2-1; D: NA; DNA: TGTGCCAGTAGTATAACACCCTCAGGCAATGAGCAGTTCTTC; CDR3: CASSITPSGNEQFF
V: TRBV29-1; size: once; J: TRBJ2-1; D: NA; DNA: TGCAGCGTTGTACCGGCAGGGGTAACACCTGAGCAGTTCTTC; CDR3: CSVVPAGVTPEQFF
V: TRBV4-1; size: NA; J: TRBJ1-2; D: TRBD1; DNA: TGCGCCAGCAGCCAAGAAGGGGGAACTAATTCCAAGGGGGCCTTCTATGGCTACACCTTC; CDR3: CASSQEGGTNSKGAFYGYTF
V: TRBV5-1; size: few; J: TRBJ1-4; D: TRBD1; DNA: TGCGCCAGCAGCCAAGGACAGGGCTTGAGGGGTGAAAAACTGTTTTTT; CDR3: CASSQGQGLRGEKLFF
V: TRBV27; size: once; J: TRBJ2-1; D: TRBD2; DNA: TGTGCCAGCAATTCGTGGACTAGCGGGATTCATGAGCAGTTCTTC; CDR3: CASNSWTSGIHEQFF
V: TRBV4-2; size: few; J: TRBJ2-1; D: TRBD2; DNA: TGTGCCAGCAGCCAAGAAACGACTAGCATTTACAATGAGCAGTTCTTC; CDR3: CASSQETTSIYNEQFF
V: TRBV18; size: NA; J: TRBJ2-5; D: NA; DNA: TGTGCCAGCTCACCAGGGTGGATCCGGGGGGAGACCCAGTACTTC; CDR3: CASSPGWIRGETQYF
V: TRBV5-1; size: NA; J: TRBJ2-1; D: TRBD1; DNA: TGCGCCAGCAGCACCGGGACAGACTACAATGAGCAGTTCTTC; CDR3: CASSTGTDYNEQFF
V: TRBV5-4; size: NA; J: TRBJ2-2; D: NA; DNA: TGTGCCAGCAGCGCCGGACAGTTTCAAACCGGGGAGCTGTTTTTT; CDR3: CASSAGQFQTGELFF
V: TRBV5-1; size: NA; J: TRBJ2-5; D: TRBD2; DNA: TGCGCCAGCAGCTTGGCCACTAGCGGACAAGGGGAGACCCAGTACTTC; CDR3: CASSLATSGQGETQYF
V: TRBV6-5; size: NA; J: TRBJ2-6; D: NA; DNA: TGTGCCAGCAAAATCCCATCCGGGGCCAACGTCCTGACTTTC; CDR3: CASKIPSGANVLTF
V: TRBV5-6; size: NA; J: TRBJ2-1; D: TRBD2; DNA: TGTGCCAGCAGCTTAGCGGGGCCCTCCTACAATGAGCAGTTCTTC; CDR3: CASSLAGPSYNEQFF
V: TRBV25-1; size: NA; J: TRBJ1-3; D: TRBD1; DNA: TGTGCCAGCAAGAGGACAGGGACTGGAAACACCATATATTTT; CDR3: CASKRTGTGNTIYF
V: TRBV15; size: NA; J: TRBJ1-1; D: NA; DNA: TGTGCCACCAGCAGTCCACGAAGGGTCGGGGGGCTGGGCACTGAAGCTTTCTTT; CDR3: CATSSPRRVGGLGTEAFF
V: TRBV2; size: few; J: TRBJ1-4; D: NA; DNA: TGTGCCAGCAGTCGGGGGAGTACTAATGAAAAACTGTTTTTT; CDR3: CASSRGSTNEKLFF
V: TRBV18; size: once; J: TRBJ2-5; D: NA; DNA: TGTGCCAGCTCACCGCTCCCTAGGTCCGGAGAGACCCAGTACTTC; CDR3: CASSPLPRSGETQYF
V: TRBV5-4; size: NA; J: TRBJ1-5; D: NA; DNA: TGTGCCAGCAGCTTGGCGGGGGGCAGCAATCAGCCCCAGCATTTT; CDR3: CASSLAGGSNQPQHF
V: TRBV30; size: NA; J: TRBJ2-7; D: NA; DNA: TGTGCCTGGAGACGATGGGGGGACGCTCTGGACGAGCAGTACTTC; CDR3: CAWRRWGDALDEQYF
V: TRBV28; size: NA; J: TRBJ1-1; D: TRBD1; DNA: TGTGCCAGCAGTCCACTGCGACAGGGATCAGCTGAAGCTTTCTTT; CDR3: CASSPLRQGSAEAFF
V: TRBV14; size: few; J: TRBJ2-1; D: NA; DNA: TGTGCCAGCAGCCAAGCAGAAGTTTACAATGAGCAGTTCTTC; CDR3: CASSQAEVYNEQFF
V: TRBV4-1; size: few; J: TRBJ1-4; D: NA; DNA: TGCGCCAGCAGCCCACCCGGAAGGGCGGGCGAAAAACTGTTTTTT; CDR3: CASSPPGRAGEKLFF
V: TRBV27; size: few; J: TRBJ2-1; D: NA; DNA: TGTGCCAGCGTCCCAGTTCTCGGCGGCTACAATGAGCAGTTCTTC; CDR3: CASVPVLGGYNEQFF
V: TRBV4-1; size: few; J: TRBJ1-1; D: NA; DNA: TGCGCCAGCAGCCCAGGACAGTCGAACACTGAAGCTTTCTTT; CDR3: CASSPGQSNTEAFF
V: TRBV29-1; size: NA; J: TRBJ2-4; D: NA; DNA: TGCAGCGTTGAGGCCCTTCTAGCCAAAAACATTCAGTACTTC; CDR3: CSVEALLAKNIQYF
V: TRBV6-5; size: NA; J: TRBJ1-4; D: TRBD1; DNA: TGTGCCAGCAGGCCCGGGACAGGGAATGAAAAACTGTTTTTT; CDR3: CASRPGTGNEKLFF
V: TRBV7-8; size: NA; J: TRBJ1-2; D: NA; DNA: TGTGCCAGCAGCCAGGGAAACTATGGCTACACCTTC; CDR3: CASSQGNYGYTF
V: TRBV19; size: NA; J: TRBJ1-4; D: TRBD1; DNA: TGTGCCAGTAGTCTCCCGGGACAGGGTAGCGAAAAACTGTTTTTT; CDR3: CASSLPGQGSEKLFF
V: TRBV7-8; size: NA; J: TRBJ2-5; D: TRBD2; DNA: TGTGCCAGCAGCTCGACTAGCGGGGGGGGTAAGACCCAGTACTTC; CDR3: CASSSTSGGGKTQYF
V: TRBV6-5; size: few; J: TRBJ2-7; D: TRBD1; DNA: TGTGCCAGCAGTTACCGGACAGGGGCCTTGTACGAGCAGTACTTC; CDR3: CASSYRTGALYEQYF
V: TRBV2; size: few; J: TRBJ1-5; D: NA; DNA: TGTGCCAGCAGTGAGTGGGGGACTGGCAATCAGCCCCAGCATTTT; CDR3: CASSEWGTGNQPQHF
V: TRBV11-2; size: NA; J: TRBJ2-5; D: NA; DNA: TGTGCCAGCAGCTTAGGGACTCGGAGTGACGAGACCCAGTACTTC; CDR3: CASSLGTRSDETQYF
V: TRBV6-5; size: NA; J: TRBJ1-1; D: NA; DNA: TGTGCCAGCAGTCAACGAGGCACTGAAGCTTTCTTT; CDR3: CASSQRGTEAFF
V: TRBV7-8; size: once; J: TRBJ2-1; D: NA; DNA: TGTGCCAGCAGCTTAGTTGTAGGGGGAATAGAAAACAATGAGCAGTTCTTC; CDR3: CASSLVVGGIENNEQFF
V: TRBV5-1; size: NA; J: TRBJ2-7; D: TRBD1; DNA: TGCGCCAGCAGCTTACGACAGGGATACGAGCAGTACTTC; CDR3: CASSLRQGYEQYF
V: TRBV15; size: NA; J: TRBJ2-5; D: NA; DNA: TGTGCCACCAGCAGAGATAGTCGGGGAACAGAGACCCAGTACTTC; CDR3: CATSRDSRGTETQYF
V: TRBV5-1; size: NA; J: TRBJ1-3; D: NA; DNA: TGCGCCAGCAGCTTGGGAGGGCAGGGGAACACCATATATTTT; CDR3: CASSLGGQGNTIYF
V: TRBV7-8; size: NA; J: TRBJ1-2; D: NA; DNA: TGTGCCAGCAGCCCGCGGGACGGAAACTATGGCTACACCTTC; CDR3: CASSPRDGNYGYTF
V: TRBV6-5; size: NA; J: TRBJ2-7; D: TRBD2; DNA: TGTGCCAGCAGGACTAGCGGGGGGGCCTACGAGCAGTACTTC; CDR3: CASRTSGGAYEQYF
V: TRBV10-2; size: NA; J: TRBJ2-3; D: TRBD1; DNA: TGCGCCAGCAGTGAGACAGGGGGCCGCACAGATACGCAGTATTTT; CDR3: CASSETGGRTDTQYF
V: TRBV6-6; size: once; J: TRBJ2-6; D: NA; DNA: TGTGCCAGCAGGCTACAGAGCTCTGGGGCCAACGTCCTGACTTTC; CDR3: CASRLQSSGANVLTF
V: TRBV28; size: NA; J: TRBJ1-1; D: NA; DNA: TGTGCCAGCAGTTGGGCAAGTGGTGAAGCTTTCTTT; CDR3: CASSWASGEAFF
V: TRBV6-1; size: NA; J: TRBJ2-1; D: NA; DNA: TGTGCCAGCAGTGTCAGTTTAGCCCCGAGGCTGAATGAGCAGTTCTTC; CDR3: CASSVSLAPRLNEQFF
V: TRBV10-3; size: NA; J: TRBJ2-2; D: TRBD1; DNA: TGTGCCATCAGTGAGTCTAACAGGGGTGCCGGGGAGCTGTTTTTT; CDR3: CAISESNRGAGELFF
V: TRBV5-6; size: NA; J: TRBJ2-2; D: TRBD1; DNA: TGTGCCAGCATCCGGGGACAGGCCTCCATGGGGGGGGAGCTGTTTTTT; CDR3: CASIRGQASMGGELFF